This T cell receptor (beta chain) was captured in a study of control samples from healthy donors and cancer patients. Profiling relied on immunoSEQ multiplex PCR, and the TCRdb table lists in-frame clones only, not all of them. The sample shows 25,000 to 35,000 clones, approximately 94% of them seen only once. The CDR3 runs to 16 residues. V was trimmed by 6 bases and J by 1 base, leaving 16 bases between them. CDR1 and CDR2 (germline): MNHNY, SVGAGI (reference sequence). This clonotype originated in a man in his sixties in good health. This chain connects TRBV6-6 to TRBJ1-3, with D possibly matching TRBD1 (6 bases). Sequenced input: blood. CDR3 sequence: CASSKDRVHSGNTIYF. The CDR3 DNA sequence: TGTGCCAGCAGCAAGGACAGAGTACATTCTGGAAACACCATATATTTT.